This is a list of T cell receptor beta chains from one sample in a study of CD4 and CD8 cells across lung adenocarcinoma regions. Each CDR3 protein gets one entry after TCRdb re-called the PCR reads with MiXCR. Of 13,000 or so distinct CDR3 sequences detected, roughly 56% appear once; the ten largest clones hold roughly 35%. Sequencing input: CD8+ T cells from the margin of a lung tumor. These receptors all stem from a female donor with lung adenocarcinoma. The CD4 and CD8 labels of this study may be unreliable. Each CDR3 is given with its conserved first and last residue. Each record gives: clone size, D gene, V gene, J gene, CDR3 DNA, CDR3 protein. The D gene is left open where the match is weak. The size entry is marked missing in some rows and otherwise reads once, few, many or a size class.

size: NA
D: TRBD2
V: TRBV27
J: TRBJ2-3
DNA: TGTGCCAGCAGTTGGGGGGGGTTCACAGATACGCAGTACTTT
CDR3: CASSWGGFTDTQYF

size: NA
D: NA
V: TRBV6-1
J: TRBJ2-1
DNA: TGTGCCAGCAGTCGACTAGAGGGAATCAATGAGCAGTTCTTC
CDR3: CASSRLEGINEQFF

size: NA
D: TRBD1
V: TRBV13
J: TRBJ1-1
DNA: TGTGCCAGCAGCTTAGGCAGGGGGGGAACTGAAGCTTTCTTT
CDR3: CASSLGRGGTEAFF

size: NA
D: TRBD2
V: TRBV6-1
J: TRBJ2-1
DNA: TGTGCCAGCAGTGAAGTGCATAGCGGGGGGTCAGCTAATGAGCAGTTCTTC
CDR3: CASSEVHSGGSANEQFF

size: NA
D: NA
V: TRBV7-6
J: TRBJ2-7
DNA: TGTGCCAGCAGCTTACAGTTAAGCTCCTACGAGCAGTACTTC
CDR3: CASSLQLSSYEQYF

size: NA
D: TRBD1
V: TRBV6-1
J: TRBJ2-3
DNA: TGTGCCAGCAACAGGGGGCTGGGTGCCAAAGATACGCAGTATTTC
CDR3: CASNRGLGAKDTQYF

size: NA
D: NA
V: TRBV6-1
J: TRBJ2-7
DNA: TGTGCCAGCAGTGGGGGTGGGAGCGAGCAGTACTTC
CDR3: CASSGGGSEQYF

size: NA
D: NA
V: TRBV20-1
J: TRBJ2-5
DNA: TGCAGTGCGGGAAAGGCGGCGCGGGGCCAAGAGACGCAGTACTTC
CDR3: CSAGKAARGQETQYF

size: NA
D: NA
V: TRBV6-2/TRBV6-3
J: TRBJ1-2
DNA: TGTGCCACGGAGCAGGGGAGAGGCTACACCTTC
CDR3: CATEQGRGYTF

size: NA
D: NA
V: TRBV11-3
J: TRBJ2-3
DNA: TGTGCCAGGGGCTTCCGGGGCAACGGCGGAGATACGCAGTATTTT
CDR3: CARGFRGNGGDTQYF

size: medium-sized
D: NA
V: TRBV27
J: TRBJ1-2
DNA: TGTGCCAGCAGTCCGCAGGGACCGCTGCGGGACTATGGCTACACCTTC
CDR3: CASSPQGPLRDYGYTF

size: NA
D: TRBD2
V: TRBV10-2
J: TRBJ2-6
DNA: TGCGCCAGCAGTGAGTCCCTCTTACGGGGGGGCTCTGGGGCCAACGTCCTGACTTTC
CDR3: CASSESLLRGGSGANVLTF

size: NA
D: NA
V: TRBV10-1
J: TRBJ2-3
DNA: TGCGGCATCTCGGGGTTGTGTGCCAAAAACATGCAGTATTTT
CDR3: CGISGLCAKNMQYF